The present TCR beta chain was sequenced within a study of cytomegalovirus exposure and HLA in healthy donors. PCR involved 60 Vbeta and 13 Jbeta primers. In the source study's methods: Unique TCR beta chains totaled some 81 million in a later count, with about 11 million of them shared. Produced via immunoSEQ multiplex PCR; TCRdb's table is partial and in-frame only. V and J calls and clone size follow that table, whereas D and trimming were derived from the DNA. The repertoire holds about 37,000 clones, roughly 80% seen once, with 9.3% in the top ten. Sequencing used PBMCs. The receptor comes from a woman aged 40 to 55 in good health and CMV-seronegative.

CDR3 DNA sequence: TGTGCCAGCTCAGGAGGGTTTTCCCCCAACTATGGCTACACCTTC. It encodes CASSGGFSPNYGYTF. This sequence joins TRBV18 and TRBJ1-2; D gene uncertain. Germline assignment: CDR1 KGHSH and CDR2 LQKENI. The CDR3 contains 15 residues. Deletions cut 5 bases from V and 2 bases from J, with 15 bases between.